This T cell receptor (beta chain) is from a study of blood T cell repertoires in COVID-19. Study context: PBMCs, B-cell-depleted T cells, or T cells provided the cDNA or gDNA that made up the material.

Participant-reported clinical history was the basis for cohort assignment. Profiling relied on immunoSEQ multiplex PCR, and the TCRdb table lists in-frame clones only, not all of them. The data hold about 260,000 clones, with approximately 88% observed a single time. With regard to this clone: At one end the junction does not follow the germline gene, possibly because of a read error.

In germline, CDR1 is SSHAT, CDR2 FNYEAQ (reference sequence). This CDR3 has 14 amino acids. The sequence came from a woman aged 35 to 49 who had been exposed to COVID-19. The V call is TRBV7-7, the J call TRBJ1-1; TRBD1 is a possible D gene (5 bases). Sequenced: PBMCs or T cells enriched from blood (not recorded which). The CDR3 loop is CASSPNAGDTEAFF. DNA for the CDR3: TGTGCTAGCAGTCCCAACGCGGGGGACACTGAAGCTTTCTTT.